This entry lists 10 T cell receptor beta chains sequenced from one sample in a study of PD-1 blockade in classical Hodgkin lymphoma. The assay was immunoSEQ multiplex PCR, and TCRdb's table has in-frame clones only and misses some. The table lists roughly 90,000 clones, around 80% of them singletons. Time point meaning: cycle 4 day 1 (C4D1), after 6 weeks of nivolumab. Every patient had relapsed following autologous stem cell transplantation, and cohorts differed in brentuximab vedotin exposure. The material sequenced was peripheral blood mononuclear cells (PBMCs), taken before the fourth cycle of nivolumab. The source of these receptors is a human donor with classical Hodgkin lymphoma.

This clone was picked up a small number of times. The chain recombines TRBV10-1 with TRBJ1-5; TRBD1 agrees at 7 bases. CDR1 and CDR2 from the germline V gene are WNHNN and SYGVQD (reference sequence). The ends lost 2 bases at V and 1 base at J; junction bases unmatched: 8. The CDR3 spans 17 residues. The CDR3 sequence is CASSERAGGRSNQPQHF. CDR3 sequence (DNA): TGCGCCAGCAGTGAGAGGGCAGGGGGTAGGAGCAATCAGCCCCAGCATTTT.

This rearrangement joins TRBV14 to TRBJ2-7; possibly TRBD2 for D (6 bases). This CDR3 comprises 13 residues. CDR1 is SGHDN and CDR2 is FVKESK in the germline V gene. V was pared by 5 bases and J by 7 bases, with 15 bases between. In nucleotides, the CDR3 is TGTGCCAGCAGCGTTGGGCCCCGGGGGGAGCAGTACTTC. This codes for CASSVGPRGEQYF. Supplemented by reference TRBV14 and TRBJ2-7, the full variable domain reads EAGVTQFPSHSVIEKGQTVTLRCDPISGHDNLYWYRRVMGKEIKFLLHFVKESKQDESGMPNNRFLAERTGGTYSTLKVQPAELEDSGVYFCASSVGPRGEQYFGPGTRLTVT.

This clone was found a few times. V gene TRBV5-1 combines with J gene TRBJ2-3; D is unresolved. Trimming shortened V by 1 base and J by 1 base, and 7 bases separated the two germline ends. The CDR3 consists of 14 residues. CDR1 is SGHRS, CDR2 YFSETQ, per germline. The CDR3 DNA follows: TGCGCCAGCAGCTTGTTTGGAGGCACAGATACGCAGTATTTT. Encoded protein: CASSLFGGTDTQYF.

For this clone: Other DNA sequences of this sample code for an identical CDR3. The DNA for the CDR3 is TGTGCCAGCAGCTTGGATCCCCCCGGGGAGCTGTTTTTT. Residues: CASSLDPPGELFF. V usage is TRBV5-4 and J usage is TRBJ2-2; no clear D. Between the trimmed V and J ends, which lost 0 bases and 6 bases, there was a span of 6 bases. This CDR3 comprises 13 residues. Germline loops: CDR1 SGHNT, CDR2 YYREEE (reference sequence).

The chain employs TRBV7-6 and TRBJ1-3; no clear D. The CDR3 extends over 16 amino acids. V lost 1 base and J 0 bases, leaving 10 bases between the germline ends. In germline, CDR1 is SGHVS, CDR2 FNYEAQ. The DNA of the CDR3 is TGTGCCAGCAGCTTAGGGGGTCCTAGCTCTGGAAACACCATATATTTT. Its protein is CASSLGGPSSGNTIYF.

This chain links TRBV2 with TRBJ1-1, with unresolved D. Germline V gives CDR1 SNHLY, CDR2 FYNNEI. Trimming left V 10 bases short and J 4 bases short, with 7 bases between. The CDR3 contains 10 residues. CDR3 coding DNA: TGTGCCACCTGGGGCACTGAAGCTTTCTTT. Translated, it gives CATWGTEAFF.

CDR3 sequence: CASSALHVSNQPQHF. As DNA, the CDR3 is TGTGCCAGTAGTGCCTTGCACGTTAGCAATCAGCCCCAGCATTTT. The chain carries TRBV19 and TRBJ1-5, with no clear D. With 5 bases removed from V and 0 bases from J, the gap between germline ends came to 11 bases. The CDR3 runs to 15 residues. The germline V gene encodes CDR1 LNHDA and CDR2 SQIVND (reference sequence).

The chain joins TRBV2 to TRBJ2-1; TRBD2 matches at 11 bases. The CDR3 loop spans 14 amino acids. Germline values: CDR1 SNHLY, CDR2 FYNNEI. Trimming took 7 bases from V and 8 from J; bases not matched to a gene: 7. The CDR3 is CASMATSGIDEQFF. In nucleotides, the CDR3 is TGTGCCAGCATGGCGACTAGCGGGATCGATGAGCAGTTCTTC.

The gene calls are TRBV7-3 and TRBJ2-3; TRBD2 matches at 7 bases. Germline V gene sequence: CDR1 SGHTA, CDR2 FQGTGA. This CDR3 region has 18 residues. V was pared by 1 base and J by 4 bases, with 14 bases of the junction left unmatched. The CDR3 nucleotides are TGTGCCAGCAGCTTAAGTGCCCGATTGGCGGGAGCAGCAGATACGCAGTATTTT. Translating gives CASSLSARLAGAADTQYF.

The chain's CDR3 is CAWGSGVNQPQHF. The CDR3 DNA reads as TGTGCCTGGGGGAGTGGGGTGAATCAGCCCCAGCATTTT. This chain joins TRBV30 and TRBJ1-5; D is undetermined. This CDR3 spans 13 amino acids. CDR1 and CDR2 from the germline V gene are GTSNPN and SVGIG (reference sequence). Trimming cost V 5 bases and J 4 bases, with 12 bases left between them. The full variable domain, in which reference TRBV30 and TRBJ1-5 provide the parts outside the CDR3, is SQTIHQWPATLVQPVGSPLSLECTVEGTSNPNLYWYRQAAGRGLQLLFYSVGIGQISSEVPQNLSASRPQDRQFILSSKKLLLSDSGFYLCAWGSGVNQPQHFGDGTRLSIL.